This entry lists 13 T cell receptor beta chains sequenced from one sample in a study of radiotherapy plus CTLA-4 blockade in lung cancer. Sequencing was performed with immunoSEQ multiplex PCR; in TCRdb, only in-frame clones are kept and a portion is missing. This table has 120,000 or so clones, around 75% appearing once. Sequencing was performed on peripheral blood, taken from a patient treated with radiotherapy plus ipilimumab. These receptor sequences come from a human donor with non-small cell lung cancer who had a partial response to radiotherapy plus ipilimumab.

The V and J genes are TRBV6-4 and TRBJ1-5, with a tentative D call TRBD1 (5 bases). This CDR3 is built from 13 residues. Per germline, CDR1 MRHNA and CDR2 SNTAGT. Deletions cut 3 bases from V and 6 bases from J, with 9 bases between. The CDR3 nucleotides read TGTGCCAGCAGTGAGGGGGAGGGTCAGCCCCAGCATTTT. It specifies CASSEGEGQPQHF.

This clone was counted only a few times. CDR3 in amino acids: CASSATGSKNEKLFF. CDR3 in DNA: TGTGCCAGCAGTGCGACCGGGAGTAAGAATGAAAAACTGTTTTTT. V usage is TRBV2 and J usage is TRBJ1-4, with unresolved D. V gave up 4 bases and J gave up 5 bases, with 14 bases separating them. The CDR3 runs 15 residues. Germline CDR1 and CDR2: SNHLY and FYNNEI.

The rearrangement joins TRBV18 to TRBJ1-5; D remains ambiguous. The V end lost 3 bases, the J end lost 4 bases, and 4 bases lay between the germline ends. This CDR3 spans 12 amino acids. Germline V CDR1 and CDR2: KGHSH, LQKENI. The chain's CDR3 is CASSPINQPQHF. In nucleotides, the CDR3 is TGTGCCAGCTCACCTATTAATCAGCCCCAGCATTTT.

This clone has more than one count but fewer than ten. The chain recombines TRBV28 with TRBJ2-5; 9 positions match TRBD2. Unmatched junction bases numbered 6, after V lost 6 bases and J lost 7 bases. Germline V gives CDR1 MDHEN, CDR2 SYDVKM. The CDR3 is 13 amino acids. The CDR3, as DNA: TGTGCCAGCAGCCCGGGACTAGCAGCGACCCAGTACTTC. Residues: CASSPGLAATQYF.

The chain joins TRBV19 to TRBJ2-2, with 9 bases fitting TRBD2. After removal of 5 bases from V and 5 bases from J, the junction contained 6 bases not matched to a gene. The CDR3 consists of 15 residues. Germline CDR1 and CDR2: LNHDA and SQIVND (reference sequence). The CDR3 region is CASSHGGRGTGELFF. The CDR3 region has the DNA TGTGCCAGTAGTCATGGCGGGAGGGGAACCGGGGAGCTGTTTTTT.

The gene calls are TRBV7-8 and TRBJ1-2; 7 bases map to TRBD1. The ends lost 5 bases at V and 8 bases at J; junction bases unmatched: 8. The CDR3 consists of 13 residues. CDR1 is SGHVS, CDR2 FQNEAQ, per germline. Here the CDR3 DNA reads TGTGCCAGCAGCGCCGACAGGGTTGGAGGCTACACCTTC. This encodes CASSADRVGGYTF.

J is TRBJ2-4 and V is TRBV2, with 8 bases fitting TRBD2. The germline CDR1 and CDR2 sequences are SNHLY and FYNNEI. This CDR3 region has 15 residues. Trimming cost V 5 bases and J 1 base; bases outside gene matches: 4. CDR3 region: CASSSGRGAKNIQYF. The CDR3, as DNA: TGTGCCAGCAGTAGCGGGAGAGGGGCCAAAAACATTCAGTACTTC.

The V gene is TRBV7-9, the J gene TRBJ1-5; a possible D gene is TRBD1 (5 bases). Germline V lookup: CDR1 SEHNR, CDR2 FQNEAQ (reference sequence). Trimming pared 1 base from V and 6 bases from J, leaving 13 bases between. The CDR3 loop spans 15 amino acids. Here the CDR3 DNA reads TGTGCCAGCAGCTTAGGATCGGGGGAGAGTCAGCCCCAGCATTTT. It codes for CASSLGSGESQPQHF.

This chain connects TRBV7-6 to TRBJ2-3; no firm D call. From germline, CDR1 is SGHVS and CDR2 FNYEAQ. The V and J ends lost 7 bases and 6 bases respectively, with 17 bases between them. There are 14 residues in the CDR3. The CDR3 reads CASTLSGSRDTQYF. CDR3 coding DNA: TGTGCCAGCACACTTTCCGGGTCTCGGGATACGCAGTATTTT.

The rearrangement uses TRBV19 and TRBJ1-1; possibly TRBD1 for D (5 bases). Per the germline V gene, CDR1 is LNHDA and CDR2 is SQIVND (reference sequence). Trimming shortened V by 5 bases and J by 0 bases, and 16 bases separated the two germline ends. CDR3 size: 16 residues. This chain's CDR3 is CASSSWGGAMNTEAFF. The CDR3 coding sequence is TGTGCCAGTAGTTCCTGGGGCGGAGCGATGAACACTGAAGCTTTCTTT.

The V and J genes are TRBV6-4 and TRBJ2-6, with 7 bases lining up with TRBD2. V trimming: 4 bases; J trimming: 4 bases; junction bases outside the gene matches: 4. Germline V CDR1 and CDR2: MRHNA, SNTAGT. The CDR3 length is 15 residues. CDR3 region: CASSGGGTGANVLTF. The CDR3 nucleotides read TGTGCCAGCAGTGGGGGAGGGACCGGGGCCAACGTCCTGACTTTC.

This clone was detected only a few times. The rearrangement joins TRBV6-6 to TRBJ2-7; no clear D. There are 16 residues in the CDR3. Per germline, CDR1 MNHNY and CDR2 SVGAGI (reference sequence). V lost 0 bases and J lost 0, with 12 bases in between. CDR3 in amino acids: CASSYSMRIPSYEQYV. DNA for the CDR3: TGTGCCAGCAGTTACTCGATGAGGATCCCCTCCTACGAGCAGTACGTC.

This chain links TRBV5-4 with TRBJ2-7; D might be TRBD2 (6 bases). Trimming removed 4 bases at V and 2 bases at J, with 16 bases between. This CDR3 is 15 amino acids long. Germline V gene lookup returns CDR1 SGHNT and CDR2 YYREEE (reference sequence). The DNA for the CDR3 is TGTGCCAGCAGCCCCGGTGGGAGGAACCCCTACGAGCAGTACTTC. This gives the protein CASSPGGRNPYEQYF.